A selection of T cell receptor beta chains follows, all from one sample in a study of blood T cell repertoires in COVID-19. Sequencing used immunoSEQ multiplex PCR; TCRdb keeps in-frame clones, though not all of them. Counted here are around 18,000 clones, under 85% occurring once; the ten biggest clones make up approximately 16%. The sequenced material came from peripheral blood. All receptors come from a man aged 65-85 years with COVID-19, enrolled during active disease. The CDR3 runs from the conserved cysteine through the conserved F or W. The order of the fields is clone size, V gene, D gene, J gene, CDR3 DNA, CDR3 protein. The D gene is left open where the match is weak. Size is stated for part of the rows, as once, few or many counts, or as a class when the clone is expanded.

clone_size: .; v_call: TRBV18; d_call: .; j_call: TRBJ2-7; cdr3_nt: TGTGCCAGCTCCTCCCTCGGGATAAGGGAGCAGTACTTC; cdr3_aa: CASSSLGIREQYF
clone_size: .; v_call: TRBV5-1; d_call: TRBD1; j_call: TRBJ1-1; cdr3_nt: TGCGCCAGCAGATCCGGGACAGACACTGAAGCTTTCTTT; cdr3_aa: CASRSGTDTEAFF
clone_size: few; v_call: TRBV10-3; d_call: .; j_call: TRBJ1-2; cdr3_nt: TGTGCCATCCGGGAGGGGAACTATGGCTACACCTTC; cdr3_aa: CAIREGNYGYTF
clone_size: .; v_call: TRBV28; d_call: TRBD2; j_call: TRBJ2-7; cdr3_nt: TGTGCCAGCACCTTGACTAGCGGGTCCTACGAGCAGTACTTC; cdr3_aa: CASTLTSGSYEQYF
clone_size: .; v_call: TRBV27; d_call: .; j_call: TRBJ2-7; cdr3_nt: TGTGCCAGCAGTTTTACAGGGTCCTACGAGCAGTACTTC; cdr3_aa: CASSFTGSYEQYF
clone_size: .; v_call: TRBV7-9; d_call: .; j_call: TRBJ2-2; cdr3_nt: TGTGCCAGCTCCGTCGGGGTATCCGGGGAGCTGTTTTTT; cdr3_aa: CASSVGVSGELFF
clone_size: .; v_call: TRBV7-9; d_call: TRBD1; j_call: TRBJ1-2; cdr3_nt: TGTGCCAGCAGCCCCAGGACAGGCGGCTATGGCTACACCTTC; cdr3_aa: CASSPRTGGYGYTF
clone_size: .; v_call: TRBV4-2; d_call: .; j_call: TRBJ2-7; cdr3_nt: TGTGCCAGCAGCCAAACGGGTAGCTCCTACGAGCAGTACTTC; cdr3_aa: CASSQTGSSYEQYF
clone_size: .; v_call: TRBV18; d_call: TRBD1; j_call: TRBJ2-4; cdr3_nt: TGTGCCAGCTCACCGTCACAGGGGAAGGCCAAAAACATTCAGTACTTC; cdr3_aa: CASSPSQGKAKNIQYF
clone_size: .; v_call: TRBV3-1/TRBV3-2; d_call: .; j_call: TRBJ2-3; cdr3_nt: TGTGCCAGCAGCCAGCGGGGGCCTCGCGGAGATACGCAGTATTTT; cdr3_aa: CASSQRGPRGDTQYF
clone_size: .; v_call: TRBV7-2; d_call: TRBD1; j_call: TRBJ2-7; cdr3_nt: TGTGCCAGCAGCGATACGTGGACAGGGGCCGAGCAGTACTTC; cdr3_aa: CASSDTWTGAEQYF
clone_size: few; v_call: TRBV27; d_call: TRBD1; j_call: TRBJ1-6; cdr3_nt: TGTGCCAGCAGTTCGGACAGGGCTCATAATTCACCCCTCCACTTT; cdr3_aa: CASSSDRAHNSPLHF
clone_size: .; v_call: TRBV18; d_call: .; j_call: TRBJ2-1; cdr3_nt: TGTGCCAGCTCTCCCAGGGAACTGGGGCAGTTCTTC; cdr3_aa: CASSPRELGQFF
clone_size: once; v_call: TRBV4-2; d_call: TRBD1; j_call: TRBJ1-5; cdr3_nt: TGTGCCAGCAGCCCTCGTGGACAGGGGGCCTGGCAGCCCCAGCATTTT; cdr3_aa: CASSPRGQGAWQPQHF
clone_size: .; v_call: TRBV6-6; d_call: .; j_call: TRBJ2-3; cdr3_nt: TGTGCCAGCAGTTACTCGGCCCCTCATACGCAGTATTTT; cdr3_aa: CASSYSAPHTQYF
clone_size: .; v_call: TRBV20-1; d_call: .; j_call: TRBJ2-7; cdr3_nt: TGCAGTGCTAGGAAGCACGAGCAGTACTTC; cdr3_aa: CSARKHEQYF
clone_size: .; v_call: TRBV29-1; d_call: .; j_call: TRBJ1-1; cdr3_nt: TGCAGCGTTGTCCCGGGAAGCATGAACACTGAAGCTTTCTTT; cdr3_aa: CSVVPGSMNTEAFF
clone_size: .; v_call: TRBV5-4; d_call: TRBD2; j_call: TRBJ2-7; cdr3_nt: TGTGCCAGCAGCTTGGAGTTAGCGGGGGCCCCAGGACCCTACGAGCAGTACTTC; cdr3_aa: CASSLELAGAPGPYEQYF
clone_size: .; v_call: TRBV7-9; d_call: .; j_call: TRBJ1-3; cdr3_nt: TGTGCCAGCATCCATTTCCCGGAGGGCTCTGGAAACACCATATATTTT; cdr3_aa: CASIHFPEGSGNTIYF
clone_size: .; v_call: TRBV28; d_call: .; j_call: TRBJ1-3; cdr3_nt: TGTGCCGCCAGGGACTCTGGAAACACCATATATTTT; cdr3_aa: CAARDSGNTIYF
clone_size: .; v_call: TRBV19; d_call: TRBD2; j_call: TRBJ2-5; cdr3_nt: TGTGCCACCACAATTGGGGGAGGGGCCCAAGAGACCCAGTACTTC; cdr3_aa: CATTIGGGAQETQYF
clone_size: .; v_call: TRBV6-2/TRBV6-3; d_call: .; j_call: TRBJ2-5; cdr3_nt: TGTGCCAGCAGCGGGTCAGGAGAGACCCAGTACTTC; cdr3_aa: CASSGSGETQYF
clone_size: .; v_call: TRBV27; d_call: .; j_call: TRBJ1-5; cdr3_nt: TGTGCCAGCAGTTTATCGGGTCGGGGATGGAATCAGCCCCAGCATTTT; cdr3_aa: CASSLSGRGWNQPQHF
clone_size: .; v_call: TRBV29-1; d_call: .; j_call: TRBJ1-1; cdr3_nt: TGCAGCACCTACCAGGGGATCGCTGAAGCTTTCTTT; cdr3_aa: CSTYQGIAEAFF
clone_size: .; v_call: TRBV5-1; d_call: TRBD2; j_call: TRBJ2-3; cdr3_nt: TGCGCCAGCAGCTTGGCACTAGCGGGGGATACAGATACGCAGTATTTT; cdr3_aa: CASSLALAGDTDTQYF
clone_size: few; v_call: TRBV24-1; d_call: .; j_call: TRBJ2-1; cdr3_nt: TGTGCCACCAGTGATTCCAGGACAGTTAGCTCCTACAATGAGCAGTTCTTC; cdr3_aa: CATSDSRTVSSYNEQFF
clone_size: .; v_call: TRBV12-3/TRBV12-4; d_call: TRBD2; j_call: TRBJ2-7; cdr3_nt: TGTGCCAGCTCCGGGACTATACACTACGAGCAGTACTTC; cdr3_aa: CASSGTIHYEQYF
clone_size: .; v_call: TRBV4-1; d_call: .; j_call: TRBJ1-5; cdr3_nt: TGCGCCAGCAGCCAAGAAGAGGGGGGCAATCAGCCCCAGCATTTT; cdr3_aa: CASSQEEGGNQPQHF
clone_size: .; v_call: TRBV18; d_call: .; j_call: TRBJ1-2; cdr3_nt: TGTGCCAGCTCACCACCGCTGGACAGCAGGGGCTACACCTTC; cdr3_aa: CASSPPLDSRGYTF
clone_size: .; v_call: TRBV6-2/TRBV6-3; d_call: TRBD1; j_call: TRBJ1-1; cdr3_nt: TGTGCCAGCAGTTACAGACAGGGGTCGAACACTGAAGCTTTCTTT; cdr3_aa: CASSYRQGSNTEAFF
clone_size: .; v_call: TRBV4-3; d_call: TRBD2; j_call: TRBJ2-4; cdr3_nt: TGCGCCAGCAGCCAAGTCAACTCTCCGGGACTAGGGGGAGGTGGTGCGAAAAACATTCAGTACTTC; cdr3_aa: CASSQVNSPGLGGGGAKNIQYF
clone_size: .; v_call: TRBV10-1; d_call: TRBD2; j_call: TRBJ2-7; cdr3_nt: TGCGCCAGCAGTCCCGGGCACGGGAGGAGGAACGAGCAGTACTTC; cdr3_aa: CASSPGHGRRNEQYF
clone_size: .; v_call: TRBV5-4; d_call: .; j_call: TRBJ1-4; cdr3_nt: TGTGCCAGCAGCTTGGCCGCAGGGGTAGAAAAACTGTTTTTT; cdr3_aa: CASSLAAGVEKLFF
clone_size: .; v_call: TRBV10-3; d_call: .; j_call: TRBJ1-1; cdr3_nt: TGTGCCATCAGTGAACCGAACCCCGTGGTTGCTATCTTT; cdr3_aa: CAISEPNPVVAIF
clone_size: .; v_call: TRBV5-1; d_call: TRBD2; j_call: TRBJ2-5; cdr3_nt: TGCGCCAGCACTGAGGTAGCGGGGTTTCAAGAGACCCAGTACTTC; cdr3_aa: CASTEVAGFQETQYF
clone_size: .; v_call: TRBV7-9; d_call: .; j_call: TRBJ1-1; cdr3_nt: TGTGCCAGCAGCTTACCGGGGGAAGGCACTGAAGCTTTCTTT; cdr3_aa: CASSLPGEGTEAFF
clone_size: .; v_call: TRBV6-6; d_call: TRBD1; j_call: TRBJ2-5; cdr3_nt: TGTGCCAGCAGTACCCGGACAGGGGGAGAGACCCAGTACTTC; cdr3_aa: CASSTRTGGETQYF